Sequencing of this T cell receptor (beta chain) was carried out in a study of CD8 T cells in ankylosing spondylitis. CDR3 size: 15 residues. Germline V CDR1 and CDR2: MDHEN, SYDVKM. V was pared by 3 bases and J by 1 base, with 9 bases between. Study-level findings and limits: A subset of motif variants has previously been described in the synovial fluid and blood of reactive arthritis. For ankylosing spondylitis blood, a TCR beta motif of fewer than 10 highly homologous variants appeared characteristic. In ankylosing spondylitis patients, matched synovial fluid reportedly showed significant enrichment of disease-linked clones. Disease-linked clones were found to be CD8+ and relatively rare in peripheral blood.

This clonotype was counted at least ten times. Its antigen is unknown. Scientists made TCR beta libraries using quantitative 5'-RACE with molecular barcodes. TCRdb reprocessed the 5' RACE reads via MiXCR and lists one record per CDR3 protein. The sample has some 220,000 distinct CDR3 sequences; 5.5% to 7.5% are singletons. Sequencing used blood, either unsorted or a sorted T cell fraction (not recorded which). This receptor was obtained from a male donor with ankylosing spondylitis. This rearrangement joins TRBV28 to TRBJ2-2; D gene unclear. The CDR3 protein is CASSLGSGNTGELFF. For the CDR3, the DNA is TGTGCCAGCAGTTTGGGGTCGGGGAACACCGGGGAGCTGTTTTTT.